This entry lists 8 T cell receptor beta chains sequenced from one sample in a study of cytomegalovirus exposure and HLA in healthy donors. 60 Vbeta and 13 Jbeta primers were used in PCR. The assay was immunoSEQ multiplex PCR, and TCRdb's table has in-frame clones only and misses some. Of tens of thousands of clones in the sample, roughly four fifths were seen once. Sequences were obtained from PBMCs. These receptors all stem from a man between 18 and 29 years old in good health and CMV-seronegative.

V gene TRBV9 combines with J gene TRBJ2-2; D is possibly TRBD1 (6 bases). The V end lost 3 bases, the J end lost 5 bases, and 20 bases lay between the germline ends. This CDR3 contains 17 residues. CDR1 and CDR2 from the germline V gene are SGDLS and YYNGEE. In DNA, the CDR3 is TGTGCCAGCAGCGCCCTCACCGGGACAAGAACTACCGGGGAGCTGTTTTTT. Its translation is CASSALTGTRTTGELFF.

This clone appeared a few times. The V gene is TRBV7-3, the J gene TRBJ1-1; D is perhaps TRBD1 (6 bases). Germline-derived CDR1 and CDR2 are SGHTA and FQGTGA. CDR3 length: 14 residues. Trimming took off 4 bases at V and 0 bases at J, with 9 bases between the two ends. The CDR3 sequence: CASSSQGMNTEAFF. CDR3 sequence (DNA): TGTGCCAGCAGCTCACAGGGCATGAACACTGAAGCTTTCTTT. Drawing the rest from reference TRBV7-3 and TRBJ1-1, the complete variable domain is GAGVSQTPSNKVTEKGKYVELRCDPISGHTALYWYRQSLGQGPEFLIYFQGTGAADDSGLPNDRFFAVRPEGSVSTLKIQRTERGDSAVYLCASSSQGMNTEAFFGQGTRLTVV.

This clone was observed once. The chain carries TRBV5-6 and TRBJ2-3; D is unclear. Germline V gene data show CDR1 as SGHDT and CDR2 as YYEEEE. V dropped 1 base and J dropped 4 bases, with 10 bases sitting between them. The CDR3 is 14 residues long. CDR3 amino acids: CASSLSSVPDTQYF. As DNA, the CDR3 is TGTGCCAGCAGCTTGTCGAGCGTTCCAGATACGCAGTATTTT.

This chain connects TRBV5-1 to TRBJ1-6; maybe TRBD1 (6 bases). With 2 bases removed from V and 7 bases from J, the gap between germline ends came to 7 bases. Germline-derived CDR1 and CDR2 are SGHRS and YFSETQ. This CDR3 has 13 amino acids. Here the CDR3 reads CASSLTGNSPLHF. CDR3 in DNA: TGCGCCAGCAGCTTAACAGGGAATTCACCCCTCCACTTT.

The chain carries TRBV7-9 and TRBJ2-2; tentative D call: TRBD1 (5 bases). Germline V gene lookup returns CDR1 SEHNR and CDR2 FQNEAQ (reference sequence). The ends were cut back, 5 bases at V and 4 bases at J, with 14 bases in the middle. The CDR3 spans 15 residues. The CDR3 DNA reads as TGTGCCAGCAGCCCTGGACACGAGAGCACCGGGGAGCTGTTTTTT. Protein product: CASSPGHESTGELFF.

This chain joins TRBV6-5 and TRBJ1-6; D is unresolved. Trimming removed 8 bases from V and 8 bases from J, with 16 bases in between. CDR3 length: 14 amino acids. From germline, CDR1 is MNHEY and CDR2 SVGAGI. CDR3 residues: CASCSSPVHSPLHF. CDR3 DNA sequence: TGTGCCAGCTGTTCGTCGCCGGTCCATTCACCCCTCCACTTT.

J is TRBJ2-5 and V is TRBV9; tentatively, D is TRBD2 (6 bases). This CDR3 comprises 15 residues. Germline lookup yields CDR1 SGDLS and CDR2 YYNGEE. The ends were cut back, 0 bases at V and 2 bases at J, with 11 bases in the middle. CDR3 amino acids: CASSVVGTQQETQYF. The CDR3 DNA is TGTGCCAGCAGCGTAGTAGGGACTCAACAAGAGACCCAGTACTTC.

The rearrangement joins TRBV6-5 to TRBJ2-5; 8 bases line up with TRBD1. From germline, CDR1 is MNHEY and CDR2 SVGAGI. The CDR3 is 14 amino acids. J lost 4 bases, V lost 5 bases, and 6 bases had no gene match. The CDR3, as DNA: TGTGCCAGCAGTCCAGGACAGGGTCGAGAGACCCAGTACTTC. Its translation is CASSPGQGRETQYF.